This T cell receptor beta chain was identified in a study of regulatory T cells in long-lasting Graves disease. Broader study findings: Newly diagnosed patients had higher TCR diversity than persistent Graves' patients did. Persistent disease favored TRBV28, TRBJ1-2 and TRBJ2-5.

This clonotype was detected many times. What it recognizes is unknown. Indicated time point: newly diagnosed GD, antithyroid drugs for less than 3 months. TCR sequences were obtained from RNA taken from PBMCs. Researchers made TCR beta libraries by using iRepertoire HTBI primers and running Arm-PCR on CDR3 regions. Per the original methods: Among the samples, roughly 65 TRBV and some 15 TRBJ segments were identified. TCRdb processed the multiplex PCR reads anew with MiXCR; each CDR3 protein has one entry. TCRdb's processing, not the authors', yielded these V and J calls. The sample includes some 350,000 distinct CDR3 sequences, about 17% of them seen just once. This CDR3 comprises 12 residues. CDR1 is SGHRS, CDR2 YFSETQ, per germline. The V end was cut by 2 bases, the J end by 3 bases, with 6 bases between. This sample also belongs to another study, concerning T cells in Graves' hyperthyroidism and ophthalmopathy.

This TCR was sampled from a woman between 18 and 29 years old with Graves disease. The chain couples TRBV5-1 to TRBJ2-7; D is unresolved. The sample was peripheral blood mononuclear cells (PBMCs), taken at new diagnosis, from a patient treated with antithyroid drugs. As DNA, the CDR3 is TGCGCCAGCAGCTTACACGGCTACGAGCAGTACTTC. Translating gives CASSLHGYEQYF.